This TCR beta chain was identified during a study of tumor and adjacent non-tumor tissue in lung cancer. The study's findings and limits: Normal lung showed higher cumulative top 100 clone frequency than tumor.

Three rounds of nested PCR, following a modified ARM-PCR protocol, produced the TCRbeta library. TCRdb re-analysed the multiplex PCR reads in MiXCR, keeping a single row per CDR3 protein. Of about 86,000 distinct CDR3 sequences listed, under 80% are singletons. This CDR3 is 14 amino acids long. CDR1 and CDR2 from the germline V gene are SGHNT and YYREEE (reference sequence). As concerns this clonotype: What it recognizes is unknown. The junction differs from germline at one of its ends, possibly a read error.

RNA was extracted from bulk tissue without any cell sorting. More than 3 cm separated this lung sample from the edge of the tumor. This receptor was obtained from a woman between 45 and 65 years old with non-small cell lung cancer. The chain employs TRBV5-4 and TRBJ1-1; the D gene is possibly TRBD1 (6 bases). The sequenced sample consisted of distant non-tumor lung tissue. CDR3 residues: CASSLRGGNTEASF. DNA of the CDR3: TGTGCCAGCAGCTTAAGGGGGGGGAACACTGAAGCTTCCTTT.